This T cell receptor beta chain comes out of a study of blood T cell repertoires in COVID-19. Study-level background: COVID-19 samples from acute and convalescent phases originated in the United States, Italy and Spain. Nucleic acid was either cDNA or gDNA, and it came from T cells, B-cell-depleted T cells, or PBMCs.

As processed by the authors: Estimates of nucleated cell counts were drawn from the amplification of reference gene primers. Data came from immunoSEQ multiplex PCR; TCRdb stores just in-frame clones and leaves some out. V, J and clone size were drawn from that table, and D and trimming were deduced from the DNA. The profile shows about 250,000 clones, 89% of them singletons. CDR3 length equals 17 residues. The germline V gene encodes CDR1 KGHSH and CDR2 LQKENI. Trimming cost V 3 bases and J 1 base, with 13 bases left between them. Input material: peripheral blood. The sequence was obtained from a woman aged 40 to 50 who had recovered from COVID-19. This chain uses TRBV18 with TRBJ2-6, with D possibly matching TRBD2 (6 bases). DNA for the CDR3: TGTGCCAGCTCACCCCCCCGTGCGGGGTCTGGGGCCAACGTCCTGACTTTC. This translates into CASSPPRAGSGANVLTF. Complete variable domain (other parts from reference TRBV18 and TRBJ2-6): NAGVMQNPRHLVRRRGQEARLRCSPMKGHSHVYWYRQLPEEGLKFMVYLQKENIIDESGMPKERFSAEFPKEGPSILRIQQVVRGDSAAYFCASSPPRAGSGANVLTFGAGSRLTVL.